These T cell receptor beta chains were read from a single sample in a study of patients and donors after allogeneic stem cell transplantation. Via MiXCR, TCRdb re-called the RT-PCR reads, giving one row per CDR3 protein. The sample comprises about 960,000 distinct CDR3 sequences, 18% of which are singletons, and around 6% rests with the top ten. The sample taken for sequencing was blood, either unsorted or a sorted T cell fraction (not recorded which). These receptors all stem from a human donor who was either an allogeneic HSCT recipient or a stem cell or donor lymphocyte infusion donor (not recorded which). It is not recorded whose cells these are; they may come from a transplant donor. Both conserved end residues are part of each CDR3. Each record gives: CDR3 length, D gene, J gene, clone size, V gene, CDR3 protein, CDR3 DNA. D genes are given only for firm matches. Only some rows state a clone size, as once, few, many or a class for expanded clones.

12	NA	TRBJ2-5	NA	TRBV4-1	CASSHVVETQYF	TGCGCCAGCAGCCATGTAGTGGAGACCCAGTACTTC
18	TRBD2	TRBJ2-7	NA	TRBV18	CASSPGQGTSGSIYEQYF	TGTGCCAGCTCGCCGGGACAGGGGACTAGCGGGAGCATCTACGAGCAGTACTTC
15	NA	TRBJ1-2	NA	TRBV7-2	CASSLVNSPDYGYTF	TGTGCCAGCAGCTTAGTTAACAGTCCAGACTATGGCTACACCTTC
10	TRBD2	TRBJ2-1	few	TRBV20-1	CSPAGGEQFF	TGCAGCCCCGCCGGGGGGGAGCAGTTCTTC
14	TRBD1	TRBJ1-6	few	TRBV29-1	CSVAATGGDSPLHF	TGCAGCGTTGCGGCTACAGGGGGTGATTCACCCCTCCACTTT
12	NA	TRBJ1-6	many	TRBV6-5	CASSYWDSPLHF	TGTGCCAGCAGTTACTGGGATTCACCCCTCCACTTT
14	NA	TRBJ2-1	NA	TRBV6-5	CASSYLPSYNEQFF	TGTGCCAGCAGTTACTTGCCTTCCTACAATGAGCAGTTCTTC
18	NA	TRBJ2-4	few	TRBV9	CASSGGRSGSLRGDIQYF	TGTGCCAGCAGCGGTGGAAGGTCGGGGTCACTTAGGGGGGACATTCAGTACTTC
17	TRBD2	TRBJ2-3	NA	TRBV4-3	CASSQDRVRGGVDTQYF	TGCGCCAGCAGCCAAGATCGGGTGCGGGGGGGCGTAGATACGCAGTATTTT
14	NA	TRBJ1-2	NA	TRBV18	CASSPGAGNYGYTF	TGTGCCAGCTCACCTGGGGCAGGGAACTATGGCTACACCTTC
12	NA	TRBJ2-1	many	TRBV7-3	CASSSPRNEQFF	TGTGCCAGCAGCTCGCCGCGGAATGAGCAGTTCTTC
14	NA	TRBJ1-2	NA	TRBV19	CASSLPSSNYGYTF	TGTGCCAGTAGTTTACCCTCGTCCAACTATGGCTACACCTTC
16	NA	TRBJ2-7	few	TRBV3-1	CASSPRRQASSYEQYF	TGTGCCAGCAGCCCTAGAAGGCAGGCGAGCTCCTACGAGCAGTACTTC
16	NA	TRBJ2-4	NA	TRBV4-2	CASSHSAAEAKNIQYF	TGTGCCAGCAGCCACTCAGCCGCCGAGGCCAAAAACATTCAGTACTTC
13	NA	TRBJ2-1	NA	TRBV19	CASSATGTQRQFF	TGTGCCAGTAGTGCTACCGGGACACAAAGGCAGTTCTTC
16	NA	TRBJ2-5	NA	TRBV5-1	CASSRDPAGVGETQYF	TGCGCCAGCAGCAGGGACCCAGCTGGGGTAGGGGAGACCCAGTACTTC
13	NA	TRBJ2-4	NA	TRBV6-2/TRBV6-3	CASSRGPKNIQYF	TGTGCCAGCAGCCGAGGGCCAAAAAACATTCAGTACTTC
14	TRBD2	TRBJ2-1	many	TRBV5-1	CASSLELAGGYWVF	TGCGCCAGCAGCTTGGAACTAGCGGGGGGATATTGGGTCTTC
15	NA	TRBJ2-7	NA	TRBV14	CASSHFRTGTMEQYF	TGTGCCAGCAGCCATTTTAGGACAGGGACTATGGAGCAGTACTTC
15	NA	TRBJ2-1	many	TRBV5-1	CASSWKRAYYNEQFF	TGCGCCAGCAGCTGGAAGAGGGCCTACTACAATGAGCAGTTCTTC
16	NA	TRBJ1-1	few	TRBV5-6	CASSFTGAGLNTEAFF	TGTGCCAGCAGCTTTACCGGGGCTGGGTTGAACACTGAAGCTTTCTTT
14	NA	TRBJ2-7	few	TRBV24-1	CATSDGGVGREQYF	TGTGCCACCAGTGATGGTGGGGTCGGCCGGGAGCAGTACTTC
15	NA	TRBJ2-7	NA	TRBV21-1	CASSKAVMGTYEQYF	TGTGCCAGCAGCAAAGCCGTAATGGGAACCTACGAGCAGTACTTC
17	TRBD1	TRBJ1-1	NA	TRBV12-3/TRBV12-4	CASSSNATGFKFTEAFF	TGTGCCAGCAGTTCAAACGCGACAGGGTTTAAATTCACTGAAGCTTTCTTT
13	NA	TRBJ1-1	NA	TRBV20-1	CSTRARLNTEAFF	TGCAGTACTCGGGCCAGGCTGAACACTGAAGCTTTCTTT
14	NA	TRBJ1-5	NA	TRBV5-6	CASSLAQGNQPQHF	TGTGCCAGCAGCTTGGCTCAGGGCAATCAGCCCCAGCATTTT
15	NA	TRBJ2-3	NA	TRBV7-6	CASSPGKPSTDTQYF	TGTGCCAGCAGCCCGGGGAAACCTAGCACAGATACGCAGTATTTT
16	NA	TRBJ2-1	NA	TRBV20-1	CSALTIHRFGNNEQFF	TGCAGTGCTCTCACGATTCACCGCTTTGGAAACAATGAGCAGTTCTTC
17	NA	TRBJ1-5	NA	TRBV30	CAWSQPRGLFHEEPQHF	TGTGCCTGGAGCCAACCCCGGGGGCTCTTCCACGAGGAGCCCCAGCATTTT
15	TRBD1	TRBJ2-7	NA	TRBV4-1	CASSQVGQGKDEQYF	TGCGCCAGCAGCCAAGTGGGACAGGGAAAAGATGAGCAGTACTTC
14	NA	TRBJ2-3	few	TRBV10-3	CAIRQGIGTDTQYF	TGTGCCATCAGACAGGGAATTGGCACAGATACGCAGTATTTT
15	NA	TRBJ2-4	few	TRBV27	CASSFLAEGRDIQYF	TGTGCCAGCAGTTTCCTTGCGGAGGGACGGGACATTCAGTACTTC
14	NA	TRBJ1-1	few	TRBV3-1	CASSQRVRGAEAFF	TGTGCCAGCAGCCAAAGGGTTAGGGGCGCTGAAGCTTTCTTT
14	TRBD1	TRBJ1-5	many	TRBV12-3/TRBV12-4	CASRGGQGNQPQHF	TGTGCCAGCCGGGGGGGACAGGGAAATCAGCCCCAGCATTTT
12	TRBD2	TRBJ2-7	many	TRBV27	CASSLSGREQYF	TGTGCCAGCAGTCTCTCCGGGAGGGAGCAGTACTTC
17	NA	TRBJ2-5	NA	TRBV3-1	CASSQDSRQGSRETQYF	TGTGCCAGCAGCCAAGATTCTCGGCAGGGGAGCAGAGAGACCCAGTACTTC
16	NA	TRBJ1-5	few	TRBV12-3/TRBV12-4	CASGQRKTDSNQPQHF	TGTGCCAGCGGACAGCGTAAAACCGATAGCAATCAGCCCCAGCATTTT
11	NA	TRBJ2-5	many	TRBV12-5	CASGQGETQYF	TGTGCTAGTGGTCAAGGAGAGACCCAGTACTTC
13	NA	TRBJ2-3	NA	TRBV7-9	CASSLVREDTQYF	TGTGCCAGCAGCTTAGTGAGGGAGGATACGCAGTATTTT
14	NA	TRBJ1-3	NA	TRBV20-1	CSAYNILSGNTIYF	TGCAGTGCTTACAATATCCTCTCTGGAAACACCATATATTTT